The source of this T cell receptor beta chain is a study of a mutant IDH1 vaccine in newly diagnosed glioma. Study findings and constraints: Pseudoprogression appears to have had no connection to changes in top peripheral T cell clonotypes.

On this clone itself: Its antigen remains unidentified.

Only in-frame clones appear in the TCRdb table, and some are missing; sequencing was by immunoSEQ multiplex PCR. Among about 32,000 clones listed, roughly 80% were seen once. Time point in this sample: baseline, week 1 (first vaccination visit). Treatment in this sample: pre-vaccination baseline after standard-of-care therapy. The source of this sequence is a man aged 25-45 years with glioma. Sample: PBMCs, taken from a glioma patient treated with radiotherapy, temozolomide or both.

For the CDR3, the DNA is TGTGCCAGCAGCCAAGGCAAGGGGAGAGGGGGGCAGGGTTGGCGAACCGAGCAGTACTTC. It yields the protein CASSQGKGRGGQGWRTEQYF. The rearrangement links TRBV14 to TRBJ2-7, with D perhaps assigned TRBD1 or TRBD2 (6 bases each). Germline values: CDR1 SGHDN, CDR2 FVKESK. This CDR3 spans 20 amino acids. V lost 1 base and J 6 bases, leaving 31 bases between the germline ends.